One sample yielded the 32 T cell receptor beta chains listed below, sequenced in a study of CXCR3-negative and CXCR3-positive naive CD8 T cells. The method, 5' RACE with UMI labels, was used to prepare the TRB cDNA libraries. TCRdb reanalyzed the 5' RACE reads, giving one entry per CDR3 protein sequence and no DNA. This repertoire includes 45,000 to 75,000 distinct CDR3 sequences. Specimen: naive CXCR3- CD8+ T cells from blood. Subset specified: CD45RO-CCR7+CD27+CD95- naive CD8+ T cells lacking CXCR3 (TNR3-). These receptors came from a human donor in good health. Some clones in this sample may be carry-over from other donors' samples.

The rearrangement uses TRBV6-2 or TRBV6-3 and TRBJ2-7; TCRdb calls TRBD1, which cannot be checked without DNA. The CDR3 consists of 15 residues. Looked up from germline, CDR1 is MNHEY and CDR2 is SVGEGT. CDR3 in amino acids: CASSYSVQGAGEQYF.

V and J are TRBV7-6 and TRBJ2-3; the TCRdb D gene call, TRBD1, has no DNA to confirm it. The CDR3 length is 17 residues. Per germline, CDR1 SGHVS and CDR2 FNYEAQ. The CDR3 spells CASSPNPGTGSTDTQYF.

The CDR3 loop is CASSYTASTDTQYF. This rearrangement joins TRBV27 to TRBJ2-3. CDR1 is MNHEY, CDR2 SMNVEV, per germline (reference sequence). This CDR3 is built from 14 residues.

The chain links TRBV5-1 to TRBJ2-1. The CDR3 totals 15 residues. Germline CDR1 is SGHRS and CDR2 is YFSETQ. The chain's CDR3 is CASSLGQSSYNEQFF.

The gene calls are TRBV7-9 and TRBJ2-1; TCRdb calls TRBD2, which cannot be checked without DNA. CDR1 and CDR2 (germline): SEHNR, FQNEAQ (reference sequence). This CDR3 is built from 14 residues. The CDR3 loop is CASSPTSGKVEQFF.

This chain links TRBV10-3 with TRBJ1-1; TCRdb returns TRBD1, unconfirmable since there is no DNA. The CDR3 loop spans 12 amino acids. Germline V gives CDR1 ENHRY, CDR2 SYGVKD. CDR3 sequence: CAIKDRGTEAFF.

The rearrangement joins TRBV29-1 to TRBJ2-2. CDR3 length equals 11 residues. Germline V lookup: CDR1 SQVTM, CDR2 ANQGSEA. The CDR3 here is CSVGTPGELFF.

The chain uses TRBV27 and TRBJ1-1. The CDR3 length is 13 residues. Per the germline V gene, CDR1 is MNHEY and CDR2 is SMNVEV (reference sequence). The CDR3 protein is CASSLVLDTEAFF.

This chain joins TRBV7-9 and TRBJ2-1; TCRdb gives TRBD2 as the D gene, but with no DNA this cannot be confirmed. The CDR3 contains 14 residues. CDR1 is SEHNR and CDR2 is FQNEAQ in the germline V gene (reference sequence). CDR3 sequence: CASSPPLGGNEQFF.

The V gene is TRBV7-9, the J gene TRBJ2-3; without DNA, the TCRdb call of TRBD1 cannot be checked. The CDR3 length is 17 residues. CDR1 is SEHNR, CDR2 FQNEAQ, per germline (reference sequence). CDR3 sequence: CASSEVWAPLAADTQYF.

J is TRBJ2-2 and V is TRBV27; there is no DNA to check the TCRdb D call of TRBD1. CDR3 size: 13 residues. The germline V gene has CDR1 MNHEY and CDR2 SMNVEV (reference sequence). The CDR3 sequence is CASNQGITGELFF.

This sequence joins TRBV29-1 and TRBJ2-3. The CDR3 extends over 11 amino acids. The germline V gene has CDR1 SQVTM and CDR2 ANQGSEA. The CDR3 protein is CSVEVTQTQYF.

The chain uses TRBV15 and TRBJ2-2; the D call from TCRdb, TRBD1, cannot be confirmed without DNA. This CDR3 spans 14 amino acids. Germline loops: CDR1 LNHNV, CDR2 YYDKDF (reference sequence). CDR3 sequence: CASRGGLDTGELFF.

This chain links TRBV29-1 with TRBJ2-1; TCRdb reports TRBD2, a call that lacks DNA to check it against. The CDR3 has 13 residues. The germline V gene encodes CDR1 SQVTM and CDR2 ANQGSEA. The CDR3 reads CSVEDGGSNEQFF.

J is TRBJ2-5 and V is TRBV29-1. Germline V lookup: CDR1 SQVTM, CDR2 ANQGSEA. The CDR3 sequence is 13 residues long. The CDR3 loop reads CSVEDNSRETQYF.

The rearrangement links TRBV14 to TRBJ1-1; TCRdb outputs TRBD1, but without DNA this stays unchecked. The length of the CDR3 is 14 residues. CDR1 is SGHDN, CDR2 FVKESK, per germline. The CDR3: CASSRDRGFTEAFF.

The rearrangement joins TRBV14 to TRBJ1-6; TCRdb returns TRBD1, unconfirmable since there is no DNA. CDR3 length equals 12 residues. Germline CDR1 SGHDN, CDR2 FVKESK. This CDR3 reads CASSYRVPPLHF.

The gene calls are TRBV6-2 or TRBV6-3 and TRBJ1-5. The CDR3 loop spans 14 amino acids. Germline assignment: CDR1 MNHEY and CDR2 SVGEGT. The CDR3 loop is CASSYSRGYQPQHF.

The CDR3 spells CASSQEREFGGYTF. The J gene is TRBJ1-2, the V gene TRBV4-3. The germline V gene encodes CDR1 LGHNA and CDR2 YSLEER. The CDR3 has 14 amino acids.

The chain couples TRBV20-1 to TRBJ2-5; the D gene TCRdb calls, TRBD1, cannot be checked with no DNA. This CDR3 is built from 15 residues. Germline values: CDR1 DFQATT, CDR2 SNEGSKA (reference sequence). CDR3 residues: CSARDTGVFRETQYF.

The CDR3 spells CATSRSGKRQETQYF. This sequence joins TRBV15 and TRBJ2-5; TCRdb returns TRBD1, unconfirmable since there is no DNA. The length of the CDR3 is 15 residues. Germline CDR1 is LNHNV and CDR2 is YYDKDF (reference sequence).

The chain links TRBV27 to TRBJ2-1; TCRdb outputs TRBD1, but without DNA this stays unchecked. Germline V gene data show CDR1 as MNHEY and CDR2 as SMNVEV (reference sequence). The CDR3 spans 14 residues. CDR3: CASNRRDTNNEQFF.

This chain joins TRBV6-6 and TRBJ2-5; TCRdb lists TRBD2, though no DNA is available to test this call. The CDR3 consists of 17 residues. Germline V CDR1 and CDR2: MNHNY, SVGAGI (reference sequence). CDR3 protein: CASTQTVGLAGGETQYF.

V usage is TRBV15 and J usage is TRBJ2-1. There are 13 residues in the CDR3. CDR1 is LNHNV, CDR2 YYDKDF, per germline (reference sequence). CDR3: CATSSGVYNEQFF.

CDR3 amino acids: CSVEADRSYEQYF. V and J are TRBV29-1 and TRBJ2-7. Germline CDR1 reads SQVTM; CDR2 reads ANQGSEA. The CDR3 sequence is 13 residues long.

This chain uses TRBV20-1 with TRBJ2-7; lacking DNA, the TRBD2 call made by TCRdb goes unchecked. The CDR3 is 14 residues long. In germline, CDR1 is DFQATT, CDR2 SNEGSKA (reference sequence). The CDR3 sequence is CSARGLAGLYEQYF.

V gene TRBV20-1 combines with J gene TRBJ1-1; TCRdb lists TRBD1, though no DNA is available to test this call. This CDR3 spans 14 amino acids. The germline CDR1 and CDR2 sequences are DFQATT and SNEGSKA (reference sequence). The CDR3 sequence: CSASPPGRTTEAFF.

The genes are TRBV28 and TRBJ2-7; the D gene TCRdb calls, TRBD1, cannot be checked with no DNA. The length of the CDR3 is 16 residues. Per the germline V gene, CDR1 is MDHEN and CDR2 is SYDVKM. This CDR3 is CASSLPGTGWTYEQYF.

Here the CDR3 reads CASSKGQGLSSYEQYF. V is TRBV7-9 and J is TRBJ2-7; there is no DNA to check the TCRdb D call of TRBD1. The CDR3 runs to 16 residues. Germline V gene sequence: CDR1 SEHNR, CDR2 FQNEAQ (reference sequence).

The chain recombines TRBV7-9 with TRBJ2-1; the D call from TCRdb, TRBD2, cannot be confirmed without DNA. Germline CDR1 reads SEHNR; CDR2 reads FQNEAQ (reference sequence). CDR3 length equals 18 residues. The CDR3 loop is CASSLAVAGIDSYNEQFF.

The V and J genes are TRBV5-5 and TRBJ2-1; TCRdb picks TRBD1, but there is no DNA to check that call. CDR3 length: 16 residues. Germline lookup yields CDR1 SGHKS and CDR2 YYEKEE (reference sequence). CDR3 sequence: CASSPDRTGVWNEQFF.

V usage is TRBV13 and J usage is TRBJ2-3; without DNA, the TCRdb call of TRBD1 cannot be checked. CDR1 and CDR2 from the germline V gene are PRHDT and FYEKMQ (reference sequence). The CDR3 totals 21 residues. The CDR3 here is CASSLGGFRAEWTEHTDTQYF.